This T cell receptor beta chain stems from a study of blood T cells in healthy people across ages (dated by TCRdb to 2013 to 2016). Background for the entire study: In model experiments, template switching captured about one uniquely barcoded TCR beta cDNA molecule for every two T cells. Using deep sequencing normalized with unique cDNA molecular identifiers, the study measured how TCR beta repertoire diversity changes with age. Four age groups were formed from the donors: young (average 16 years), middle-aged (approximately 39), aged (roughly 56) and long-lived (less than 85). Using the same blood draw, the study looked at two additional independent replicas of 1 million unique cDNA reads for two donors, one aged 18 to 30 and the other aged 80 or older.

The 40 or so donors, aged roughly 6 to 95 years, were systemically healthy Caucasian individuals from Russia. Each donor gave 8 to 10 milliliters of peripheral blood, collected into EDTA-treated Vacutainer tubes. Ficoll-Paque density-gradient centrifugation was used to isolate PBMCs, with at least 7 million obtained per sample. Total RNA, at least 6 micrograms per sample, was extracted from PBMCs with Trizol reagent. For every donor, flow cytometry on a PBMC aliquot measured the percentage of naive CD45RAhigh/CD27high T cells. This clonotype was picked up many times. Its antigen remains undetermined. Nothing much larger sits one base from this clone, and base qualities are not available. The germline V gene supplies CDR1 SQVTM and CDR2 ANQGSEA. The CDR3, cysteine through phenylalanine, is 13 amino acids long. Only the CDR3 DNA stays, 39 bases, in frame from base 1. A distance of 14 bases separates the germline ends of V and J, which lose 4 bases and 5 bases respectively.

Libraries were constructed by 5' RACE. This sample was sequenced with an Illumina HiSeq 2500. The second PCR ran for about 7 to 11 cycles and used a J-beta primer mix along with a sample-barcoded 5' primer. A template-switch 5' adaptor carrying 12 random nucleotides introduced a unique molecular identifier onto each TCR beta cDNA molecule. Each sample yielded at least 3 million CDR3-containing paired-end reads. The Mint cDNA synthesis kit, primed by a TRBC-specific oligonucleotide, was used to synthesize first-strand cDNA from all RNA. All cDNA was treated with uracil-DNA glycosylase and then went through a first 18-cycle PCR with the universal primers M1SS and BC2_uni_R. The paper's data handling went like this. Each sample was normalized by randomly selecting 1 million high-quality reads, each carrying a distinct molecular identifier. Reads sharing molecular identifiers were discarded rather than binned into consensus sequences. MiTCR, run with a Q25 quality threshold and the strictest error-elimination algorithm, handled CDR3 identification, clonotype clustering and error correction. Lower-bound total TCR beta diversity was estimated with a nonparametric unseen species model using Euler transformation. Using fastp trimming at Q25 and MiXCR clonotype assembly, TCRdb reanalyzed the public sequencing data and kept in-frame beta chains. Duplicate CDR3 protein sequences are folded into a single record with the most common DNA and genes. Clone size and V and J calls follow TCRdb, not the original study. For this sample there are around 1,000,000 distinct CDR3 sequences; roughly a quarter appear just once. In total, the top ten clones hold around 0.75% of the sample.

The paper as a whole reports these results and caveats: Observed TCR beta diversity per million T cells fell roughly linearly with age, and a significant reduction was already apparent by age roughly 40. The CMV infection status of donors was not known, potentially confounding age-related changes in expanded clonotypes. Conclusive comparison of naive and antigen-experienced compartments was prevented by the profiling of bulk unsorted PBMCs. Estimates of total diversity based on one million sequenced T cells were regarded as lower bounds and as underestimates. The percentage of naive T cells measured by flow cytometry correlated strongly with observed TCR beta diversity. Compared with the aged group, the long-lived group had more naive CD4+ T cells, fewer expanded clones and increased TCR diversity, suggesting age selection.

These data were also reused for a study on T cells of mothers and their children. The second paper further reports: Donors were nine systemically healthy Caucasian individuals: three mothers and their six children. cDNA synthesis consumed the entire amount of extracted RNA, loaded at 1.5 ug RNA in each 15 ul reaction. In the second PCR, the M1S primer introduced both the sample barcodes and 2-4 random nucleotides. Over 8 million TCR beta CDR3 reads were obtained for each mother, and 2.5 million to 3 million reads were obtained for each child. TCR recombination output is similarly shaped by thymic selection in related and unrelated pairs, with a minor effect exerted by inherited differences. Related mother-child pairs always showed normalized repertoire overlap that was slightly higher than in unrelated mother-child pairs, though the difference was never significant. No persistent microchimeric T cell clones were found, with a detection sensitivity of roughly 92 clones per million clonotypes. The study used deep NGS to compare TCR beta repertoires of mothers and children, seeking features distinguishing related mother-child pairs from unrelated individuals. The mean age was about 37 +/- 4 years for the mothers and roughly 11 +/- 4 years for the children. Libraries were sequenced on Illumina HiSeq 2000 with 100+100 nt paired-end reads after adapter ligation with NEBNext reagents. To prevent cross-contamination, the mother and child libraries were prepared a month apart and were sequenced in separate runs. Each donor had between about 450,000 and 2,100,000 distinct TCR beta clonotypes identified. Naive TCR beta clonotypes were estimated from low-frequency clonotypes matched to each donor's FACS-determined naive share, without sorting.

This TCR derives from a girl aged 2-15 years in good health. This receptor chain uses TRBV29-1 and TRBJ2-5, with the D call perhaps TRBD1 or TRBD2, each one matching 5 bases. Material for sequencing was blood. CDR3 reads: CSVVGVNRETQYF. The nucleotide sequence is TGCAGCGTTGTGGGGGTTAATCGGGAGACCCAGTACTTC.